The present entry profiles one T cell receptor (beta chain) with its context. The CDR3 contains 15 residues. The V gene's germline CDR1 is LGHNA and CDR2 YNFKEQ. J was trimmed by 8 bases and V by 1 base; bases with no gene match: 7. The table came from immunoSEQ multiplex PCR; TCRdb's copy has only in-frame clones and leaves some out. The top ten clones hold 8% to 10% of a sample with 190,000 or so clones, roughly 82% of them seen once. Each participant's cohort was designated according to participant-reported clinical history. For recovered donors of Cohort 3, there were two negative PCRs, clearance, or symptom resolution. These data originate in a study of blood T cell repertoires in COVID-19. Turning to the study itself: Sites across the United States, Italy and Spain contributed samples from acute and convalescent COVID-19. Nucleic acid was either cDNA or gDNA, and it came from T cells, B-cell-depleted T cells, or PBMCs.

The chain carries TRBV4-2 and TRBJ1-4, with 7 bases that match TRBD1. Sequenced input: PBMCs or T cells enriched from blood (not recorded which). This sequence originates from a woman in her thirties who had recovered from COVID-19. The CDR3 reads CASSQGDVRGEKLFF. CDR3 bases: TGTGCCAGCAGCCAAGGGGACGTCAGGGGGGAAAAACTGTTTTTT.